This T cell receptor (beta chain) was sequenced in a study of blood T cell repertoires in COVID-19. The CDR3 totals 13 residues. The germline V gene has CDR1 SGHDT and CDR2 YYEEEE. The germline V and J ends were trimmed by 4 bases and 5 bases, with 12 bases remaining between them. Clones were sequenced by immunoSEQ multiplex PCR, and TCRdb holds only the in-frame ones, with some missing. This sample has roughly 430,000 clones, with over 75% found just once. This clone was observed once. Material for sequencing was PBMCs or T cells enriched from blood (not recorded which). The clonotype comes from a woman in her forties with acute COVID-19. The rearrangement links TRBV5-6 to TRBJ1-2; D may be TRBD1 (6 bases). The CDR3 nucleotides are TGTGCCAGCAGCGTGGACAGAAGGTATGGCTACACCTTC. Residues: CASSVDRRYGYTF.